This T cell receptor beta chain emerged from a study of shared clonotypes between healthy human individuals. Study findings and constraints: Genetic and exposure-history diversity was limited by the few donors. Sampling included only blood; tissue repertoires likely differ.

Generated by immunoSEQ multiplex PCR, the TCRdb table keeps only in-frame clones and is missing some. The sample contains about 2.4 million clones, over 85% of which appear only once. Germline V lookup: CDR1 LNHDA, CDR2 SQIVND (reference sequence). CDR3 length: 12 residues. The ends were cut back, 10 bases at V and 1 base at J, with 11 bases in the middle. The split of CD4+ cells yielded CD45RA+ naive and CD45RA-negative memory subsets. Turning to this clone: The antigen remains undetermined.

The sample consisted of naive CD4+ T cells from PBMCs. Subset of the sample: CD45RA+ positively selected. The origin of this receptor is a man aged 18 to 29 in good health. Some clones in this sample may be carry-over from other donors' samples. The rearrangement joins TRBV19 to TRBJ2-7; weak D call: TRBD2 (5 bases). The CDR3 region has the DNA TGTGCCACCGCCGGGATATCCTACGAGCAGTACTTC. Translated, it gives CATAGISYEQYF.